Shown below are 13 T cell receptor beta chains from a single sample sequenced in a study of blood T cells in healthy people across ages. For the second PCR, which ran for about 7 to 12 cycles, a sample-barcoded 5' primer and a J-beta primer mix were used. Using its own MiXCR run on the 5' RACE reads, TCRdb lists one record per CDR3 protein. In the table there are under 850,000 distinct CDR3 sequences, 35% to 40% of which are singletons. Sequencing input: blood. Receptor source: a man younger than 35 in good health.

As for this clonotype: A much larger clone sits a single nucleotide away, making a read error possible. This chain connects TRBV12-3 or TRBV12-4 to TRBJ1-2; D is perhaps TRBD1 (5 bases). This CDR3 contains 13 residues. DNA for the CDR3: TGTGCCAGCAGTGTAGCGACAGCCTATGGCTACACCTTC. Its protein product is CASSVATAYGYTF.

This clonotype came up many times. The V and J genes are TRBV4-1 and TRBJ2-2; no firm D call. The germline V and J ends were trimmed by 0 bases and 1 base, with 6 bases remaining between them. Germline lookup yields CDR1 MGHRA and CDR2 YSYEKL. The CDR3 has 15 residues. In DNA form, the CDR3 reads TGCGCCAGCAGCCAAGATCCGGTGAACACCGGGGAGCTGTTTTTT. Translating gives CASSQDPVNTGELFF.

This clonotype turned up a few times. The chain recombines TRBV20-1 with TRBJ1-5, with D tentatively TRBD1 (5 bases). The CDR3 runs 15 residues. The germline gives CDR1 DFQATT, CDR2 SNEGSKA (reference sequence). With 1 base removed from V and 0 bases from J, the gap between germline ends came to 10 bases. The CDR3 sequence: CSARGTGDSNQPQHF. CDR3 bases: TGCAGTGCTAGAGGGACGGGGGATAGCAATCAGCCCCAGCATTTT.

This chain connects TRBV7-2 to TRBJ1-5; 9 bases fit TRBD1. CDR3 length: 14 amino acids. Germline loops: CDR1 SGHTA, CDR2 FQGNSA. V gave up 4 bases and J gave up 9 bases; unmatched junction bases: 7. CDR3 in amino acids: CASSSGTGSRPQHF. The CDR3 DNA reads TGTGCCAGCAGCTCCGGGACAGGGAGTCGGCCCCAGCATTTT.

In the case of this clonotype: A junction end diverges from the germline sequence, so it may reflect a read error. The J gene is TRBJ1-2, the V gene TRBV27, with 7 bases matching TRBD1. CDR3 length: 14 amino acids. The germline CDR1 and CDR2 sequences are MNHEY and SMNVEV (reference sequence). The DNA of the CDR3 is TGTGCCAGCAGTAACACAGGGGCGAAGGATGGCCACACCTTC. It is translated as CASSNTGAKDGHTF.

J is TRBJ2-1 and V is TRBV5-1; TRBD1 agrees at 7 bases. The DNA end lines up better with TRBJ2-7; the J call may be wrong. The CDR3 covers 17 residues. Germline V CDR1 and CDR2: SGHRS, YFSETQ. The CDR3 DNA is TGCGCCAGCAGCTGGCCCTCGACAGGGAGCTCCTACAATGAGCAGTACTTC. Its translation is CASSWPSTGSSYNEQYF.

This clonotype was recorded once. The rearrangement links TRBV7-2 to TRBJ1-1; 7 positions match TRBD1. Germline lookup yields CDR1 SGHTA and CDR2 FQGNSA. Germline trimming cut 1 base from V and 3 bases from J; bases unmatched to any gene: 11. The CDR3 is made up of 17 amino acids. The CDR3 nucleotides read TGTGCCAGCAGCTTAGTGGCCCCGCCTACAGGGGACACTGAAGCTTTCTTT. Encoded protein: CASSLVAPPTGDTEAFF.

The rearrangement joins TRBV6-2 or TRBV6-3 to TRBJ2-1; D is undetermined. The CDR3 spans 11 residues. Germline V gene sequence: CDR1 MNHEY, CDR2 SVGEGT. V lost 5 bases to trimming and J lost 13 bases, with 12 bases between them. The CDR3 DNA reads TGTGCCAGCAGTCAGAAGGATCCCCAGTTCTTC. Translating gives CASSQKDPQFF.

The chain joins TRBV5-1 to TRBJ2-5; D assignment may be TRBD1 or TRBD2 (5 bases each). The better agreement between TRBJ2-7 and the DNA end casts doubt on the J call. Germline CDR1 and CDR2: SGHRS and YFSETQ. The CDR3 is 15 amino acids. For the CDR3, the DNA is TGCGCCAGCAGCCTAATCCGGGGCGGTGACTACGAGCAGTACTTC. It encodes CASSLIRGGDYEQYF.

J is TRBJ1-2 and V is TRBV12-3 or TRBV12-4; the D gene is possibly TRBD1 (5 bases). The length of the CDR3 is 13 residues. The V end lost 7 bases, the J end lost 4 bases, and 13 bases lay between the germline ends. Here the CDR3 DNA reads TGTGCCAGCAATAGGGGCAACCTCTATGGCTACACCTTC. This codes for CASNRGNLYGYTF.

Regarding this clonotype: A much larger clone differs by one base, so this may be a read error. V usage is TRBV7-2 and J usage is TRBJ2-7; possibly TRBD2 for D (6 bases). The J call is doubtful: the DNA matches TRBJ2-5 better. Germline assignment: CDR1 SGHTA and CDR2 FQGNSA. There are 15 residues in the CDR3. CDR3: CASSLERGILETQYF. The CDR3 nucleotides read TGTGCCAGCAGCTTAGAACGGGGGATTCTAGAGACCCAGTACTTC.

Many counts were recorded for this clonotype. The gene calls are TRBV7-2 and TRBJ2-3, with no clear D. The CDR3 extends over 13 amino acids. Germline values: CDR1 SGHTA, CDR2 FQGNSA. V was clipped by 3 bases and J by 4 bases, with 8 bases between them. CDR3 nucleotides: TGTGCCAGCAGCTTTCGACCCTCAGATACGCAGTATTTT. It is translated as CASSFRPSDTQYF.

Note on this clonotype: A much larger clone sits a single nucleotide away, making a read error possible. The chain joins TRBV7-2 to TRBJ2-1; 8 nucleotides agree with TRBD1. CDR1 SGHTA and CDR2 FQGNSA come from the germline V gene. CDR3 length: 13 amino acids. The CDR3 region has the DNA TGTGCCAACAGCTTGGACAGGGCCGATGAGCAGTTCTTC. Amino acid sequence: CANSLDRADEQFF.